These T cell receptor beta chains were read from a single sample in a study of blood T cell repertoires in COVID-19. Sequencing used immunoSEQ multiplex PCR; TCRdb keeps in-frame clones, though not all of them. The data contain 150,000 to 200,000 clones, 82% of them singletons. Source material: PBMCs or T cells enriched from blood (not recorded which). The source of these receptors is a woman aged 55-70 years with acute COVID-19. The CDR3 runs from the conserved cysteine through the conserved F or W. D genes are given only for firm matches. Clone size is not always given. Where it is, it says once, few, many or a class for expanded clones.

TRBV29-1	TRBJ2-4	.	.	TGCAGCGTTGAAGGACTAGCCAAAAACATTCAGTACTTC	CSVEGLAKNIQYF
TRBV12-3/TRBV12-4	TRBJ2-1	.	.	TGTGCCAGCAGTTCGACAAACTACAATGAGCAGTTCTTC	CASSSTNYNEQFF
TRBV24-1	TRBJ2-5	.	.	TGTGCCACCGCCTCAGGGGAAGAGACCCAGTACTTC	CATASGEETQYF
TRBV10-3	TRBJ2-1	TRBD1	.	TGTGCCGCTTACAATCCGGGACAGGCGTACAATGAGCAGTTCTTC	CAAYNPGQAYNEQFF
TRBV9	TRBJ2-3	.	.	TGTGCCAGCAGCTCCTTGGGGTGGGGGGGCGCAGATACGCAGTATTTT	CASSSLGWGGADTQYF
TRBV4-2	TRBJ1-2	.	.	TGTGCCAGCAGCCAAGGGGGCGGGCAGGGGTGGTATGGCTACACCTTC	CASSQGGGQGWYGYTF
TRBV5-6	TRBJ1-3	.	once	TGTGCCAGCAGCTTGGGAGAGGCCACTGGAAACACCATATATTTT	CASSLGEATGNTIYF
TRBV6-2/TRBV6-3	TRBJ2-3	.	.	TGTGCCAGCAGTGCCCGGGATGCAACCTTCACAGATACGCAGTATTTT	CASSARDATFTDTQYF
TRBV3-1/TRBV3-2	TRBJ2-5	TRBD2	.	TGTGCCAGCAGCCCGGGGACTAGCGGGAGGGGTTTCGGAGAGACCCAGTACTTC	CASSPGTSGRGFGETQYF
TRBV9	TRBJ1-1	.	.	TGTGCCAGCAGCGTAGGGCCCCCCGGGTCCCGGACGGACTCAGCTGAAGCTTTCTTT	CASSVGPPGSRTDSAEAFF
TRBV11-2	TRBJ2-2	.	.	TGTGCCAGCAGCTTAGCTCCTTACACCGGGGAGCTGTTTTTT	CASSLAPYTGELFF
TRBV30	TRBJ2-3	.	once	TGTGCCTGGAGTGTACGGGGCACAGATACGCAGTATTTT	CAWSVRGTDTQYF
TRBV7-9	TRBJ2-2	.	once	TGTGCCAGCAGCTGGACTTTCACCGGGGAGCTGTTTTTT	CASSWTFTGELFF
TRBV10-3	TRBJ2-7	.	.	TGTGCCATCAGTGAGTCGGGGCCCGGTGAACCAGCCTACGAGCAGTACTTC	CAISESGPGEPAYEQYF
TRBV6-5	TRBJ2-2	.	once	TGTGCCAGCACTAGCGTGAACACCGGGGAGCTGTTTTTT	CASTSVNTGELFF
TRBV9	TRBJ2-1	TRBD2	.	TGTGCCAGCAGCCCCCATCCCGAACTAGCGGGGGGCTATGAGCAGTTCTTC	CASSPHPELAGGYEQFF
TRBV5-4	TRBJ2-3	.	.	TGTGCCAGCAGCTTAATGTCCGCCGGGGGAATAGATACGCAGTATTTT	CASSLMSAGGIDTQYF
TRBV11-3	TRBJ2-3	TRBD1	.	TGTGCCAGCAGCGCCGGGACAGGGGGCAGGGGTACGCAGTATTTT	CASSAGTGGRGTQYF
TRBV5-1	TRBJ2-3	.	.	TGCGCCAGCAGCTTGTACCAGGGAATCAGCACAGATACGCAGTATTTT	CASSLYQGISTDTQYF
TRBV3-1/TRBV3-2	TRBJ1-2	TRBD1	.	TGTGCCTTGGGGACAGTCTTGAACTATGGCTACACCTTC	CALGTVLNYGYTF
TRBV5-6	TRBJ1-5	.	.	TGTGCCAGCAGCTCCCGCGGCAGGGCCCATTGGCAGCCCCAGCATTTT	CASSSRGRAHWQPQHF
TRBV19	TRBJ1-1	.	.	TGTGCCAGTAGTATAGAACGGACAATGGCTTTCTTT	CASSIERTMAFF
TRBV6-5	TRBJ1-1	TRBD1	.	TGTGCCAGCAGTTACTCTACAGGGGGCTACACTGAAGCTTTCTTT	CASSYSTGGYTEAFF
TRBV3-1/TRBV3-2	TRBJ1-4	.	.	TGTGCCAGCAGCCAAGGACAGATTGCAACTAATGAAAAACTGTTTTTT	CASSQGQIATNEKLFF
TRBV4-3	TRBJ1-4	TRBD1	.	TGCGCCAGCAGCCCAGGGACAGCTAATGAAAAACTGTTTTTT	CASSPGTANEKLFF
TRBV19	TRBJ1-2	.	once	TGTGCCAGTGGCCACTATGGCTACACCTTC	CASGHYGYTF
TRBV7-9	TRBJ1-2	TRBD1	.	TGTGCCAGCACCTTGACAGGGGTCTATGGCTACACCTTC	CASTLTGVYGYTF
TRBV28	TRBJ2-1	.	.	TGTGCCAGCACCCAGGGCGGGGGCGGGGAGCAGTTCTTC	CASTQGGGGEQFF
TRBV7-9	TRBJ2-1	TRBD2	.	TGTGCCAGCAGCCCCAGCGGGGTAAACAATGAGCAGTTCTTC	CASSPSGVNNEQFF